This paragraph covers one T cell receptor beta chain sequence. V dropped 3 bases and J dropped 4 bases, with 11 bases sitting between them. From germline, CDR1 is MRHNA and CDR2 SNTAGT. The CDR3 spans 14 residues. As handled by the study authors: Quantification of nucleated cells was approximated via reference gene primer amplification. Assay used: immunoSEQ multiplex PCR; TCRdb lists only in-frame clones, some missing. The V and J calls and the clone size are those of that table, but D and trimming were determined from the DNA. The table lists approximately 190,000 clones, about 85% of them singletons. This record belongs to a study of blood T cell repertoires in COVID-19.

The gene calls are TRBV6-4 and TRBJ2-3, with D tentatively TRBD2 (6 bases). Specimen: peripheral blood. The source of this sequence is a man aged 60 to 69 with active or convalescent COVID-19. The CDR3 nucleotides read TGTGCCAGCAGTGAGGGGGAGGACGCAGATACGCAGTATTTT. Protein product: CASSEGEDADTQYF.